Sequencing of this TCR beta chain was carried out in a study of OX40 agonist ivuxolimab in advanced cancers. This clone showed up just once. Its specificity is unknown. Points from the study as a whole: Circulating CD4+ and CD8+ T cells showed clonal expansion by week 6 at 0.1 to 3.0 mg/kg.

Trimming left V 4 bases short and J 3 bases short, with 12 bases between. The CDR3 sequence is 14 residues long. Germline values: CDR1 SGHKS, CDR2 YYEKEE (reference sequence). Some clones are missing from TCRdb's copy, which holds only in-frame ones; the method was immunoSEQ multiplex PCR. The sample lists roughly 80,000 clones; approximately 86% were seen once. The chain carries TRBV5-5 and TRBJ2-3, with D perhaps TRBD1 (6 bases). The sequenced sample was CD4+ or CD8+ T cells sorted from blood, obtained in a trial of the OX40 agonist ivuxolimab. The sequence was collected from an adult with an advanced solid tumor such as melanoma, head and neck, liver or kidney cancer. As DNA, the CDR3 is TGTGCCAGCAGCCCCCAAGGGGGTACAGATACGCAGTATTTT. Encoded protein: CASSPQGGTDTQYF.